One sample yielded the 14 T cell receptor beta chains listed below, sequenced in a study of patients and donors after allogeneic stem cell transplantation. TCRdb passed the RT-PCR reads through MiXCR, listing each CDR3 protein once. The sample records 3,500 to 4,500 distinct CDR3 sequences, roughly 16% being singletons. The sequenced sample consisted of blood, either unsorted or a sorted T cell fraction (not recorded which). These TCRs come from a human donor who was either an allogeneic HSCT recipient or a stem cell or donor lymphocyte infusion donor (not recorded which). It is not recorded whose cells these are; they may come from a transplant donor.

This clonotype is termed large. This chain links TRBV7-9 with TRBJ1-4, with D unresolved. Germline CDR1 reads SEHNR; CDR2 reads FQNEAQ (reference sequence). This CDR3 comprises 14 residues. Trimming pared 1 base from V and 10 bases from J, leaving 13 bases between. The CDR3 sequence: CASSLVLRGRKLFF. DNA for the CDR3: TGTGCCAGCAGCTTAGTTTTACGCGGAAGAAAACTGTTTTTT.

In its sample, this clonotype was seen a few times. The chain carries TRBV2 and TRBJ1-5; 7 bases line up with TRBD1. V dropped 3 bases and J dropped 2; count of bases not matched to a gene: 1. The V gene's germline CDR1 is SNHLY and CDR2 FYNNEI. The CDR3 has 14 residues. The CDR3 DNA sequence: TGTGCCAGCAGTGACGACAGGGGCAATCAGCCCCAGCATTTT. Its protein product is CASSDDRGNQPQHF.

This clonotype was counted many times. The chain employs TRBV12-3 or TRBV12-4 and TRBJ2-3; D unresolved. V was cut by 2 bases and J by 0 bases, with 12 bases left in between. The CDR3 extends over 16 amino acids. The CDR3 region has the DNA TGTGCCAGCAGTTTATTGCCAGGCCCTAGCACAGATACGCAGTATTTT. Its translation is CASSLLPGPSTDTQYF.

This clonotype was counted many times. V is TRBV7-9 and J is TRBJ1-2; 9 bases align to TRBD1. The CDR3 is 12 residues long. With 5 bases clipped from V and 12 bases from J, the junction kept 7 bases outside the gene matches. CDR1 is SEHNR, CDR2 FQNEAQ, per germline (reference sequence). The DNA of the CDR3 is TGTGCCAGCAGCCGCCGGGACAGGGATCACACCTTC. It translates to CASSRRDRDHTF.

This clonotype appeared a few times. The J gene is TRBJ2-2, the V gene TRBV7-3, with D possibly being TRBD2 (6 bases). Germline CDR1 and CDR2: SGHTA and FQGTGA. The CDR3 is 16 residues long. V was cut by 0 bases and J by 4 bases, with 12 bases left in between. Here the CDR3 DNA reads TGTGCCAGCAGCTTAACGTCGGGAGCGGGCACCGGGGAGCTGTTTTTT. It translates to CASSLTSGAGTGELFF.

This clonotype was observed a few times. This rearrangement joins TRBV5-5 to TRBJ1-4; D is unclear. V dropped 6 bases and J dropped 8 bases, with 17 bases sitting between them. This CDR3 contains 14 residues. Germline CDR1 is SGHKS and CDR2 is YYEKEE (reference sequence). In DNA, the CDR3 is TGTGCCAGCACCCTGGGCAGGTTCGGGGAAAAACTGTTTTTT. This codes for CASTLGRFGEKLFF.

This sequence joins TRBV5-6 and TRBJ2-5; D not resolved. Germline values: CDR1 SGHDT, CDR2 YYEEEE. V lost 3 bases and J lost 2, with 2 bases in between. This CDR3 spans 11 amino acids. This CDR3 reads CASSSQETQYF. The CDR3 nucleotides read TGTGCCAGCAGCTCTCAAGAGACCCAGTACTTC. The complete variable domain, with remaining parts taken from reference TRBV5-6 and TRBJ2-5, reads DAGVTQSPTHLIKTRGQQVTLRCSPKSGHDTVSWYQQALGQGPQFIFQYYEEEERQRGNFPDRFSGHQFPNYSSELNVNALLLGDSALYLCASSSQETQYFGPGTRLLVL.

The chain is built from TRBV9 and TRBJ2-1; 10 positions agree with TRBD2. Losses at the gene ends were 5 bases for V and 10 bases for J; bases not matched to a gene: 12. The CDR3 is 15 residues long. From germline, CDR1 is SGDLS and CDR2 YYNGEE. CDR3 sequence (DNA): TGTGCCAGCAGACCACACGGACTAGCGGAGGGAGAGCAGTTCTTC. Translating gives CASRPHGLAEGEQFF.

There are many counts of this clonotype. The chain couples TRBV25-1 to TRBJ1-4, with 7 bases lining up with TRBD1. CDR3 length equals 15 residues. The V segment lost 5 bases and the J segment 7 bases; nucleotides outside the gene matches: 10. The germline V gene has CDR1 MGHDK and CDR2 SYGVNS. This CDR3 is CASSYGDRVVEKLFF. In nucleotides, the CDR3 is TGTGCCAGCAGTTATGGCGACAGGGTCGTTGAAAAACTGTTTTTT.

This clonotype was detected many times. The junction departs from the called germline gene at one end, perhaps through a read error. V and J are TRBV12-3 or TRBV12-4 and TRBJ2-3, with 8 bases identical to TRBD2. This CDR3 region has 15 residues. Written as DNA, the CDR3 is TGTGCCAGCAGTTTAGGCACTAGCGGCACAGGTACGCAGTATTTT. Amino acid sequence: CASSLGTSGTGTQYF.

This clonotype occurred a few times. This chain connects TRBV18 to TRBJ1-5; no definite D call. The germline V and J ends were trimmed by 2 bases and 0 bases, with 8 bases remaining between them. Germline loops: CDR1 KGHSH, CDR2 LQKENI. The CDR3 runs 15 residues. The CDR3 here is CASSPGVYSNQPQHF. Here the CDR3 DNA reads TGTGCCAGCTCACCAGGAGTATATAGCAATCAGCCCCAGCATTTT. The whole variable domain, filled in from reference TRBV18 and TRBJ1-5, reads NAGVMQNPRHLVRRRGQEARLRCSPMKGHSHVYWYRQLPEEGLKFMVYLQKENIIDESGMPKERFSAEFPKEGPSILRIQQVVRGDSAAYFCASSPGVYSNQPQHFGDGTRLSIL.

This clonotype was seen only a few times. The chain links TRBV28 to TRBJ2-5, with 10 bases fitting TRBD2. CDR3 length: 15 residues. J lost 2 bases, V lost 3 bases, and 3 bases had no gene match. The germline gives CDR1 MDHEN, CDR2 SYDVKM. CDR3 in amino acids: CASSFLAGGQETQYF. The CDR3 DNA reads TGTGCCAGCAGTTTTTTAGCGGGAGGTCAAGAGACCCAGTACTTC.

This clonotype has just a few counts. J is TRBJ1-6 and V is TRBV12-3 or TRBV12-4; D possibly corresponds to TRBD1 (6 bases). Trimming removed 5 bases from V and 14 bases from J, with 13 bases in between. The CDR3 contains 12 residues. The CDR3 loop is CASSDRHSTLHF. CDR3 DNA: TGTGCCAGCAGTGACAGGCATAGCACCCTCCACTTT.

This clonotype turned up a few times. This chain links TRBV6-5 with TRBJ2-1; 13 nucleotides agree with TRBD2. Germline values: CDR1 MNHEY, CDR2 SVGAGI. The CDR3 has 15 residues. J gave up 7 bases and V 3 bases, and 3 bases lay outside the gene matches. CDR3 DNA: TGTGCCAGCAGTTATGGGACTAGCGGGGCTAATGAGCAGTTCTTC. Its translation is CASSYGTSGANEQFF.